This T cell receptor (beta chain) was identified during a study of PD-1 blockade in classical Hodgkin lymphoma. Whole-study findings and limits: Complete responders matched newly diagnosed patients in baseline diversity.

As concerns this clone: What it recognizes is unknown.

With V trimmed by 3 bases and J by 0 bases, 5 bases remained unmatched. The CDR3 sequence is 15 residues long. From germline, CDR1 is LNHDA and CDR2 SQIVND (reference sequence). The assay was immunoSEQ multiplex PCR, and TCRdb's table has in-frame clones only and misses some. The table lists 23,000 or so clones, approximately 80% of them singletons. In every patient, relapse followed autologous stem cell transplantation, while exposure to brentuximab vedotin differed. V usage is TRBV19 and J usage is TRBJ2-7; 7 bases are shared with TRBD2. The material was peripheral blood mononuclear cells (PBMCs), obtained at baseline. This receptor was identified in a human donor with classical Hodgkin lymphoma. CDR3 protein: CASSIQRGDSYEQYF. In DNA form, the CDR3 reads TGTGCCAGTAGTATCCAGCGGGGAGACTCCTACGAGCAGTACTTC.